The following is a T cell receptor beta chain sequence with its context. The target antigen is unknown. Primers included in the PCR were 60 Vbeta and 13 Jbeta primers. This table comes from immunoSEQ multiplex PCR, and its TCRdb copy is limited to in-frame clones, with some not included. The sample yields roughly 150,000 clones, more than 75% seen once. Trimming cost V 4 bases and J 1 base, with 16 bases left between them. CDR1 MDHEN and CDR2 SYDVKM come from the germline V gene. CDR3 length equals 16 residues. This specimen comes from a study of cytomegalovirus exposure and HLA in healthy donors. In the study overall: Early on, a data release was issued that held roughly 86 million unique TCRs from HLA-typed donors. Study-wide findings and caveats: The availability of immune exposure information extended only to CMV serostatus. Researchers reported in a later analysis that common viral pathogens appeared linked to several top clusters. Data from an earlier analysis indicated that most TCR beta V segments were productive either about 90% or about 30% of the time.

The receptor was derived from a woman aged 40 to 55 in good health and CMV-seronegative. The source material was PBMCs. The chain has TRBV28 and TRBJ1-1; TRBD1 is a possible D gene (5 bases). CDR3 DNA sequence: TGTGCCAGCAGTTCGTCCGGGGGGTATCGGAACACTGAAGCTTTCTTT. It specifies CASSSSGGYRNTEAFF.